Below, 4 T cell receptor beta chains from the same sample are listed, as sequenced in a study of blood T cell repertoires in COVID-19. Some clones are missing from TCRdb's copy, which holds only in-frame ones; the method was immunoSEQ multiplex PCR. Of roughly 190,000 clones detected, 65% to 85% appear once; the ten largest clones hold 2.9%. The source material was peripheral blood. The receptors shown here come from a man between 45 and 60 years old with active or convalescent COVID-19.

The chain recombines TRBV19 with TRBJ1-2, with D perhaps TRBD1 (6 bases). CDR1 is LNHDA and CDR2 is SQIVND in the germline V gene (reference sequence). Trimming pared 0 bases from V and 4 bases from J, leaving 9 bases between. The CDR3 covers 14 residues. This CDR3 reads CASSIDRGAYGYTF. The CDR3 nucleotides are TGTGCCAGTAGTATAGACAGGGGCGCCTATGGCTACACCTTC.

This chain joins TRBV24-1 and TRBJ2-5, with 7 bases matching TRBD1. Trimming took 5 bases from V and 4 from J; bases not matched to a gene: 6. Germline loops: CDR1 KGHDR, CDR2 SFDVKD. The CDR3 spans 14 residues. CDR3 DNA: TGTGCCACCAGTGTAACAGGGGAGTCAGAGACCCAGTACTTC. This encodes CATSVTGESETQYF.

About this clone: Additional DNA sequences in this sample encode the identical CDR3. The chain uses TRBV5-1 and TRBJ1-1; 8 bases align to TRBD1. Germline V gives CDR1 SGHRS, CDR2 YFSETQ. Trimming cost V 1 base and J 4 bases; bases outside gene matches: 3. CDR3 length: 14 residues. CDR3 in amino acids: CASSLQGASTEAFF. As DNA, the CDR3 is TGCGCCAGCAGCTTGCAGGGGGCGAGCACTGAAGCTTTCTTT.

The CDR3 sequence is CAISESVQAETQYF. The CDR3 nucleotides are TGTGCCATCAGTGAAAGTGTACAGGCCGAGACCCAGTACTTC. The chain couples TRBV10-3 to TRBJ2-5; D is possibly TRBD1 (5 bases). The germline V gene has CDR1 ENHRY and CDR2 SYGVKD. Trimming cost V 3 bases and J 5 bases, with 13 bases left between them. The CDR3 totals 14 residues.